This T cell receptor beta chain comes out of a study of early T cells in non-severe SARS-CoV-2 infection. Looking at the study overall: The study sequenced bulk RNA from unsorted whole blood, with chains unpaired.

This clonotype has at least ten counts. Its antigen is unknown. Each cDNA molecule carried a unique molecular identifier. TCRdb fed the 5' RACE reads into MiXCR, producing one record per CDR3 protein. Among just over 70,000 distinct CDR3 sequences listed, around 12% were seen once. V was clipped by 5 bases and J by 0 bases, with 8 bases between them. Looked up from germline, CDR1 is LNHDA and CDR2 is SQIVND (reference sequence). The CDR3 is made up of 15 amino acids. Study-wide points: Using VDJdb, the matching emphasized anti-spike CD8 responses while missing private and CD4 specificities.

The sequenced material came from whole blood. The chain recombines TRBV19 with TRBJ1-6; no reliable D call. The receptor's source is an adult who was a healthcare worker with PCR-confirmed SARS-CoV-2 infection or an uninfected control (not recorded which). CDR3 region: CASSPESSYNSPLHF. CDR3 bases: TGTGCCAGTAGTCCCGAGAGCTCCTATAATTCACCCCTCCACTTT.